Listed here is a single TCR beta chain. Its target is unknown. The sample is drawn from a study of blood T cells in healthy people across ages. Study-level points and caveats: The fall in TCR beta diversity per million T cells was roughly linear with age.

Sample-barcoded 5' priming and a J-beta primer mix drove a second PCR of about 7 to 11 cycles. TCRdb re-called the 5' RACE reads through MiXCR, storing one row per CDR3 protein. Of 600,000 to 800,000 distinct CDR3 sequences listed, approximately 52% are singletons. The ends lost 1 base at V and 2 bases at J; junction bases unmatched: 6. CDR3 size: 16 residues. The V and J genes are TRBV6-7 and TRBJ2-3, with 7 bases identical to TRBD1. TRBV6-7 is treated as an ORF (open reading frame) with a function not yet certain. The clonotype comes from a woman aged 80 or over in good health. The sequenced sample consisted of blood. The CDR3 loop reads CASSYWTGLYTDTQYF. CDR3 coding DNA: TGTGCCAGCAGTTACTGGACAGGATTATACACAGATACGCAGTATTTT.